The 7 T cell receptor beta chains below were found in one sample sequenced in a study of T cells in Graves' hyperthyroidism and ophthalmopathy. Regions amplified from RNA transcripts were the TCR beta CDR3 regions. During a first-round RT-PCR of the TCR CDR3, the HTBI primer set was used. MiXCR was run by TCRdb on the multiplex PCR reads, yielding one entry per CDR3 protein. The data show 400,000 to 550,000 distinct CDR3 sequences, with around a quarter seen just once and approximately 11% held by the top ten. The source material was blood. Receptors were obtained from a woman aged 30 to 39 with Graves' ophthalmopathy.

Many counts were recorded for this clonotype. The chain combines TRBV12-3 or TRBV12-4 with TRBJ2-7; the D gene is possibly TRBD1 (6 bases). The V end lost 2 bases, the J end lost 7 bases, and 18 bases lay between the germline ends. The CDR3 sequence is 15 residues long. CDR3 sequence reads: CASSLRPRVGGEQYF. The CDR3 nucleotides are TGTGCCAGCAGTTTACGTCCCAGGGTAGGGGGTGAGCAGTACTTC.

The chain combines TRBV12-3 or TRBV12-4 with TRBJ1-1; D is unresolved. The CDR3 totals 13 residues. V was shortened by 4 bases and J by 10 bases, with 16 bases between the two germline ends. CDR3 coding DNA: TGTGCCAGCAGTTCCGGGAGACGGGAGGGAGCTTTCTTT. Its translation: CASSSGRREGAFF.

V is TRBV12-3 or TRBV12-4 and J is TRBJ2-7, with D unclear. V was cut by 2 bases and J by 2 bases, with 13 bases left in between. The CDR3 spans 15 residues. The CDR3 bases are TGTGCCAGCAGTTTATTAGCAGGTGTCCCCTACGAGCAGTACTTC. This sequence encodes CASSLLAGVPYEQYF.

This clonotype was counted many times. V is TRBV2 and J is TRBJ2-7, with D uncertain. The V gene's germline CDR1 is SNHLY and CDR2 FYNNEI. The CDR3 contains 13 residues. Trimming stripped 4 bases from V and 4 bases from J, with 11 bases between. This CDR3 reads CASSVALGYEQYF. In nucleotides, the CDR3 is TGTGCCAGCAGTGTTGCTCTCGGGTACGAGCAGTACTTC.

The genes are TRBV6-1 and TRBJ2-7; possible D gene TRBD1, 5 bases. The CDR3 contains 15 residues. Trimming pared 0 bases from V and 2 bases from J, leaving 11 bases between. CDR1 and CDR2 from the germline V gene are MNHNS and SASEGT. CDR3 sequence reads: CASSEAHRQTYEQYF. Here the CDR3 DNA reads TGTGCCAGCAGTGAAGCGCACAGACAGACCTACGAGCAGTACTTC.

There are many counts of this clonotype. This chain joins TRBV6-5 and TRBJ1-5; 9 bases agree with TRBD1. The CDR3 has 16 residues. Trimming took 7 bases from V and 2 from J; bases not matched to a gene: 9. Germline V CDR1 and CDR2: MNHEY, SVGAGI. The CDR3 coding sequence is TGTGCCAGCAACCCGGGACAGGGCTACGGCAATCAGCCCCAGCATTTT. Translated: CASNPGQGYGNQPQHF.

This clonotype was recorded at least ten times. V gene TRBV28 combines with J gene TRBJ1-1, with D uncertain. The CDR3 length is 12 residues. Germline values: CDR1 MDHEN, CDR2 SYDVKM. V was cut by 2 bases and J by 11 bases, with 12 bases left in between. CDR3: CASSLVEAQAFF. DNA for the CDR3: TGTGCCAGCAGTTTAGTGGAGGCCCAGGCTTTCTTT. The full variable domain, completed using reference TRBV28 and TRBJ1-1, is DVKVTQSSRYLVKRTGEKVFLECVQDMDHENMFWYRQDPGLGLRLIYFSYDVKMKEKGDIPEGYSVSREKKERFSLILESASTNQTSMYLCASSLVEAQAFFGQGTRLTVV.